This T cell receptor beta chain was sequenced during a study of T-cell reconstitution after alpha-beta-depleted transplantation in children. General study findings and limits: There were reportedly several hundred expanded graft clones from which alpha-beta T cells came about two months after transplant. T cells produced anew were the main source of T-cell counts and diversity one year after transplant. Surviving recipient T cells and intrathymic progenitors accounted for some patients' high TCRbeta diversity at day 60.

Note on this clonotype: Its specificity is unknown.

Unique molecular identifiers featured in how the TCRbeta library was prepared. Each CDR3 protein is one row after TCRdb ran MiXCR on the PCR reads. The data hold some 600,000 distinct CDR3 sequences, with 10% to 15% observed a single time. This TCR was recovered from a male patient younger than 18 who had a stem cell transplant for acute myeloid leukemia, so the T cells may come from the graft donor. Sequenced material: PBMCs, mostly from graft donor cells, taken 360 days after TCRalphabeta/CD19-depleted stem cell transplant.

The CDR3 is CASRRSGTVKYGYTF. The CDR3 DNA is TGTGCCAGCAGACGATCCGGGACAGTGAAATATGGCTACACCTTC. This sequence joins TRBV28 and TRBJ1-2; 7 positions agree with TRBD1. The CDR3 is made up of 15 amino acids. Germline V CDR1 and CDR2: MDHEN, SYDVKM. After removal of 6 bases from V and 5 bases from J, the junction contained 12 bases not matched to a gene.